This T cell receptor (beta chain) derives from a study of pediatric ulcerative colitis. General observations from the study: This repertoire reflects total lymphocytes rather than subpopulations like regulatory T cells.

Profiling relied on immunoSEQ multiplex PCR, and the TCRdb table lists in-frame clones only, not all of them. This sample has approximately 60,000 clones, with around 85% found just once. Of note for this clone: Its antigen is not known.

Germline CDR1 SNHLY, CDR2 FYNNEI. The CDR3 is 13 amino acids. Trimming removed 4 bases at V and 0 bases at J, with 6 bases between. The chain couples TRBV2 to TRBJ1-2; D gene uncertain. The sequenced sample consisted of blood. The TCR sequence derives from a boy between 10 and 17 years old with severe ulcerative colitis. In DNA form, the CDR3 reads TGTGCCAGCAGTGTTGACACTAACTATGGCTACACCTTC. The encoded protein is CASSVDTNYGYTF.